The 17 T cell receptor beta chains below were found in one sample sequenced in a study of blood T cell repertoires in COVID-19. Clones were sequenced by immunoSEQ multiplex PCR, and TCRdb holds only the in-frame ones, with some missing. Among 90,000 to 120,000 clones listed, 65% to 90% were seen once. Source material: PBMCs or T cells enriched from blood (not recorded which). Every receptor here comes from a woman aged 45 to 65 who had recovered from COVID-19.

The chain joins TRBV25-1 to TRBJ2-3, with D tentatively TRBD1 (6 bases). CDR1 is MGHDK, CDR2 SYGVNS, per germline. Trimming shortened V by 0 bases and J by 4 bases, and 20 bases separated the two germline ends. This CDR3 is built from 18 residues. The CDR3 here is CASSEYPPAGEVADTQYF. For the CDR3, the DNA is TGTGCCAGCAGTGAATATCCCCCAGCAGGGGAAGTGGCAGATACGCAGTATTTT.

V gene TRBV9 combines with J gene TRBJ1-1; TRBD1 matches 7 bases. The CDR3 has 16 amino acids. Trimming at V came to 0 bases and at J to 0 bases, leaving 5 bases not matched to a gene. Looked up from germline, CDR1 is SGDLS and CDR2 is YYNGEE. The CDR3 protein is CASSVGDRKMNTEAFF. DNA of the CDR3: TGTGCCAGCAGCGTAGGGGACAGAAAGATGAACACTGAAGCTTTCTTT.

The V and J genes are TRBV3-1 (or the pseudogene TRBV3-2) and TRBJ2-3, with TRBD2 as a possible D gene (6 bases). Trimming removed 3 bases at V and 0 bases at J, with 13 bases between. Germline V gene data show CDR1 as LGHDT and CDR2 as YNNKEL (reference sequence). The CDR3 is 16 residues long. This CDR3 is CASSQSSGVSTDTQYF. CDR3 in DNA: TGTGCCAGCAGCCAGAGTAGCGGAGTGAGCACAGATACGCAGTATTTT.

This chain uses TRBV2 with TRBJ2-2; D possibly corresponds to TRBD2 (6 bases). The length of the CDR3 is 14 residues. The V end lost 7 bases, the J end lost 1 base, and 10 bases lay between the germline ends. Germline V CDR1 and CDR2: SNHLY, FYNNEI. This CDR3 is CASMAGWNTGELFF. The DNA for the CDR3 is TGTGCCAGCATGGCGGGATGGAACACCGGGGAGCTGTTTTTT.

This clone appeared a few times. The chain recombines TRBV19 with TRBJ1-1, with D possibly matching TRBD1 (6 bases). The CDR3 runs 14 residues. Per germline, CDR1 LNHDA and CDR2 SQIVND (reference sequence). V lost 7 bases and J 3 bases, leaving 15 bases between the germline ends. The CDR3: CASTPRGGDTEAFF. DNA of the CDR3: TGTGCCAGTACCCCGAGGGGGGGAGACACTGAAGCTTTCTTT.

The V and J genes are TRBV27 and TRBJ2-7, with 8 bases fitting TRBD2. From germline, CDR1 is MNHEY and CDR2 SMNVEV (reference sequence). The CDR3 spans 15 residues. V shed 2 bases and J 2 bases; nucleotides not matched to a gene: 5. As DNA, the CDR3 is TGTGCCAGCAGTTTAAATAGCGGGACCACCTACGAGCAGTACTTC. Translated: CASSLNSGTTYEQYF.

This chain links TRBV30 with TRBJ2-5, with TRBD1 matching over 8 bases. Trimming took 8 bases from V and 9 from J; bases not matched to a gene: 14. The CDR3 is 13 amino acids. The germline CDR1 and CDR2 sequences are GTSNPN and SVGIG (reference sequence). The CDR3 DNA reads as TGTGCCCTACAGGGGGGCGGGCCCGGGGCCCAGTACTTC. Translating it yields CALQGGGPGAQYF.

This clone was seen at least ten times. The same CDR3 is also encoded by other DNA sequences in this sample. The chain links TRBV5-1 to TRBJ1-1, with D perhaps TRBD1 (5 bases). This CDR3 region has 16 residues. V was pared by 0 bases and J by 0 bases, with 12 bases between. Germline V gene sequence: CDR1 SGHRS, CDR2 YFSETQ. CDR3 sequence reads: CASSLAQGSMNTEAFF. DNA of the CDR3: TGCGCCAGCAGCTTGGCCCAGGGATCTATGAACACTGAAGCTTTCTTT. The whole variable domain, filled in from reference TRBV5-1 and TRBJ1-1, reads KAGVTQTPRYLIKTRGQQVTLSCSPISGHRSVSWYQQTPGQGLQFLFEYFSETQRNKGNFPGRFSGRQFSNSRSEMNVSTLELGDSALYLCASSLAQGSMNTEAFFGQGTRLTVV.

V is TRBV2 and J is TRBJ1-5, with 7 nucleotides matching TRBD1. Germline V gene sequence: CDR1 SNHLY, CDR2 FYNNEI. With 5 bases clipped from V and 6 bases from J, the junction kept 13 bases outside the gene matches. The CDR3 extends over 16 amino acids. The CDR3 protein is CASSFHQTGMGQPQHF. The CDR3 DNA reads as TGTGCCAGCAGTTTTCATCAGACAGGGATGGGTCAGCCCCAGCATTTT.

The chain combines TRBV6-4 with TRBJ2-3, with D possibly TRBD2 on 5 matching bases. Between the trimmed V and J ends, which lost 4 bases and 2 bases, there was a span of 7 bases. This CDR3 has 13 residues. The germline gives CDR1 MRHNA, CDR2 SNTAGT. In DNA form, the CDR3 reads TGTGCCAGCAGTGTGGGAGCCACAGATACGCAGTATTTT. Translating it yields CASSVGATDTQYF.

This clone was seen just once. The chain uses TRBV19 and TRBJ2-1; TRBD2 agrees at 7 bases. CDR1 and CDR2 from the germline V gene are LNHDA and SQIVND (reference sequence). The length of the CDR3 is 15 residues. The J segment lost 1 base and the V segment lost 7 bases, leaving 7 bases of the junction unmatched. CDR3 residues: CASIEAGRSYNEQFF. CDR3 sequence (DNA): TGTGCCAGTATAGAAGCGGGACGTTCCTACAATGAGCAGTTCTTC.

The V and J genes are TRBV4-2 and TRBJ2-1; a possible D gene is TRBD2 (5 bases). The V gene's germline CDR1 is LGHNA and CDR2 YNFKEQ. V was cut by 4 bases and J by 6 bases, with 10 bases left in between. The CDR3 spans 13 residues. The CDR3 protein is CASSRLLGNEQFF. The CDR3 nucleotides are TGTGCCAGCAGCCGCTTACTAGGCAATGAGCAGTTCTTC.

The chain joins TRBV29-1 to TRBJ2-5, with 12 bases aligning to TRBD2. The CDR3 has 18 amino acids. J lost 3 bases, V lost 3 bases, and 14 bases had no gene match. The germline V gene encodes CDR1 SQVTM and CDR2 ANQGSEA. The CDR3 spells CSVDGGWTSGISKETQYF. DNA for the CDR3: TGCAGCGTTGACGGTGGATGGACTAGCGGGATTAGCAAAGAGACCCAGTACTTC. The full variable domain, with the rest looked up from reference TRBV29-1 and TRBJ2-5, is SAVISQKPSRDICQRGTSLTIQCQVDSQVTMMFWYRQQPGQSLTLIATANQGSEATYESGFVIDKFPISRPNLTFSTLTVSNMSPEDSSIYLCSVDGGWTSGISKETQYFGPGTRLLVL.

The chain combines TRBV15 with TRBJ1-5; unclear D gene. V was clipped by 8 bases and J by 0 bases, with 11 bases between them. This CDR3 contains 14 residues. Germline V gives CDR1 LNHNV, CDR2 YYDKDF (reference sequence). The CDR3 loop is CATSGGTSNQPQHF. DNA for the CDR3: TGTGCCACCTCCGGCGGTACTAGCAATCAGCCCCAGCATTTT.

The chain is built from TRBV3-1 (or the pseudogene TRBV3-2) and TRBJ1-2; possibly TRBD1 for D (5 bases). CDR3 length equals 13 residues. The germline V and J ends were trimmed by 0 bases and 8 bases, with 10 bases remaining between them. Germline V gene sequence: CDR1 LGHDT, CDR2 YNNKEL (reference sequence). CDR3 sequence reads: CASSQDSQGGYTF. Written as DNA, the CDR3 is TGTGCCAGCAGCCAAGATTCTCAGGGAGGCTACACCTTC.

This clone was counted between two and nine times. The chain is built from TRBV19 and TRBJ2-4; D possibly corresponds to TRBD1 (5 bases). This CDR3 has 17 residues. Germline CDR1 LNHDA, CDR2 SQIVND (reference sequence). V lost 3 bases, J lost 4 bases, and 19 bases lay in between. The DNA of the CDR3 is TGTGCCAGTAGTATTCTTTCAACAGGTGCACAAAAAAACATTCAGTACTTC. The encoded protein is CASSILSTGAQKNIQYF.

The rearrangement joins TRBV5-6 to TRBJ2-5; TRBD2 matches 10 bases. J gave up 3 bases and V 4 bases, and 12 bases lay outside the gene matches. CDR3 length: 17 residues. The germline V gene has CDR1 SGHDT and CDR2 YYEEEE. CDR3 in DNA: TGTGCCAGCAGCCCTATAGCTGACCTAGCGGGGGAAGAGACCCAGTACTTC. This translates into CASSPIADLAGEETQYF.